This entry is about one T cell receptor beta chain. As yet, its antigen is unknown. The record originates from a study of vaccination and CD4 T cells after COVID-19. Study as a whole: Overlapping spike peptides of SARS-CoV-2, HCoV-NL63, HCoV-OC43 and HCoV-229E were used, and cells were stimulated with them.

Germline V gene lookup returns CDR1 DFQATT and CDR2 SNEGSKA (reference sequence). CDR3 length equals 16 residues. The junction had 10 bases not matched to a gene; V was cut back by 1 base and J by 4 bases. With the Oncomine TCR Beta short-read assay, DNA from cultured CD4+ T cells was sequenced. TCRdb reprocessed the PCR reads with MiXCR, giving one entry per CDR3 protein. The sample holds some 9,700 distinct CDR3 sequences; less than 80% are singletons and the top ten take 20% to 25%. Treatment noted: roughly 11-day PBMC culture with coronavirus spike peptide pools or control peptides (ViraFEST assay). Samples of CD4+ T cells were obtained from the unexposed donor before the COVID-19 pandemic (2011-2018). Whole-study results and caveats: The study sampled relatively few convalescent patients and omitted early post-infection timepoints. Convalescent patients had a median about 90% of post-vaccine SARS-CoV-2-reactive clones that were detected only after vaccination, not before it.

This receptor was obtained from a human donor in good health. The material sequenced was CD4+ T cells from blood, cultured in vitro. The V gene is TRBV20-1, the J gene TRBJ2-5; TRBD2 agrees at 9 bases. This CDR3 is CSARAVERGASETQYF. The DNA for the CDR3 is TGCAGTGCTAGAGCGGTGGAGCGGGGGGCCTCAGAGACCCAGTACTTC.